This T cell receptor beta chain was retrieved from a study of blood T cell repertoires in COVID-19. Study details: The United States, Italy and Spain were the sources of the acute and convalescent COVID-19 samples.

During active infection, Seattle patients enrolled and were then monitored through disease. The CDR3 has 13 residues. Trimming cost V 8 bases and J 5 bases, with 15 bases left between them. CDR1 and CDR2 (germline): MNHEY, SVGAGI. Sequenced by immunoSEQ multiplex PCR; TCRdb stores in-frame clones only, minus some. This repertoire shows roughly 240,000 clones, approximately 85% found once; its top ten account for more than 4.5%. The chain couples TRBV6-5 to TRBJ1-2; D perhaps matches TRBD1 (6 bases). Sample: peripheral blood. This receptor was taken from a man over 45 with COVID-19, enrolled during active disease. The CDR3 sequence: CASPSTGRYGYTF. Here the CDR3 DNA reads TGTGCCAGCCCTTCGACAGGACGTTATGGCTACACCTTC.